The T cell receptor (beta chain) under discussion was sequenced for a study of T cell repertoires in cytomegalovirus infection. Study-level background: Signatures in public TCR beta sequences pointed to both CMV infection and matching HLA type. General study findings and limits: CMV-specific TCR beta clonotypes restricted by HLA-C were the ones dominating the ex vivo response. Summed frequency of shared TCR beta families picked out CMV carriers who also had the relevant HLA.

This CDR3 has 21 residues. Germline CDR1 SGHDT, CDR2 YYEEEE. V gave up 2 bases and J gave up 0 bases, with 27 bases separating them. To note about this clonotype: What it binds is unknown.

TCRdb fed the reads into MiXCR, producing one record per CDR3 protein. Counted here are 250,000 to 300,000 distinct CDR3 sequences, approximately 22% occurring once; the ten biggest clones make up roughly a fifth. Specimen: cultured PBMCs, collected from culture after CMV antigen stimulation. The clonotype originates from a human donor in good health (CMV status not recorded). Some clones in this sample may be carry-over from other donors' samples. The chain joins TRBV5-6 to TRBJ2-1; D is uncertain. The CDR3 region is CASSFRIEIMVQTSSYNEQFF. In nucleotides, the CDR3 is TGTGCCAGCAGCTTTCGTATAGAGATTATGGTCCAAACAAGCTCCTACAATGAGCAGTTCTTC. Variable domain in full (rest from reference TRBV5-6 and TRBJ2-1): DAGVTQSPTHLIKTRGQQVTLRCSPKSGHDTVSWYQQALGQGPQFIFQYYEEEERQRGNFPDRFSGHQFPNYSSELNVNALLLGDSALYLCASSFRIEIMVQTSSYNEQFFGPGTRLTVL.